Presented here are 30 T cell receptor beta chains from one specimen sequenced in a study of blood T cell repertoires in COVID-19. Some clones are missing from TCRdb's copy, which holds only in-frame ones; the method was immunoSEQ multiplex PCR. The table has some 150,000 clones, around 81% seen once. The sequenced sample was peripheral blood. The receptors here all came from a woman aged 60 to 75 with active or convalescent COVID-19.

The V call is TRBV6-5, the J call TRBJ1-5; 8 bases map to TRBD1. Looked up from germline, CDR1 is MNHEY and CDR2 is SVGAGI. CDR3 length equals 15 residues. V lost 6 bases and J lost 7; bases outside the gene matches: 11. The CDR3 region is CASRATGEGRQPQHF. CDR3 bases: TGTGCCAGCAGAGCGACAGGGGAGGGCCGCCAGCCCCAGCATTTT.

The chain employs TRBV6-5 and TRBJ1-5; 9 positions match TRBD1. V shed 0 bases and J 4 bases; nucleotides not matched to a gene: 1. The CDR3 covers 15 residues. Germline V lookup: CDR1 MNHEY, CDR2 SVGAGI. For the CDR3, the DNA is TGTGCCAGCAGTTACTCAGGGACAGGGAATCAGCCCCAGCATTTT. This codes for CASSYSGTGNQPQHF.

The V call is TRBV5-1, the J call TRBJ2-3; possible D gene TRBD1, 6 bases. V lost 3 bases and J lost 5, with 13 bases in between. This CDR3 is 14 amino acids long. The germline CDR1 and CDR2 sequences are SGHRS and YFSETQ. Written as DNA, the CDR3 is TGCGCCAGCAGCTCCGGGACAAGAGGAGATACGCAGTATTTT. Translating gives CASSSGTRGDTQYF.

CDR3 amino acids: CAISVSSGGETQYF. The CDR3 nucleotides are TGTGCCATCAGTGTCTCTAGCGGGGGTGAGACCCAGTACTTC. The rearrangement joins TRBV10-3 to TRBJ2-5, with TRBD2 identical over 10 bases. The CDR3 runs 14 residues. V was clipped by 4 bases and J by 5 bases; unmatched bases: 4. Germline CDR1 and CDR2: ENHRY and SYGVKD.

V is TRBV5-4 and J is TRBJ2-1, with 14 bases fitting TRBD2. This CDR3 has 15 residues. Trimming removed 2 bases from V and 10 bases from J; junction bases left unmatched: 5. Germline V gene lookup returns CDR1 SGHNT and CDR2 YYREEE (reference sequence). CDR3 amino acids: CASSFGTSGGKEQFF. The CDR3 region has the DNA TGTGCCAGCAGCTTCGGGACTAGCGGGGGAAAAGAGCAGTTCTTC.

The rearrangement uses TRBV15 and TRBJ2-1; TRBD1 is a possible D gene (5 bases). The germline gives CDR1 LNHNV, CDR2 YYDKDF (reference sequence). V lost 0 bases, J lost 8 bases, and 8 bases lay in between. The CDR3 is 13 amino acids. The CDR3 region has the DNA TGTGCCACCAGCAGAGATCTCAGGGATGAGCAGTTCTTC. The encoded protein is CATSRDLRDEQFF.

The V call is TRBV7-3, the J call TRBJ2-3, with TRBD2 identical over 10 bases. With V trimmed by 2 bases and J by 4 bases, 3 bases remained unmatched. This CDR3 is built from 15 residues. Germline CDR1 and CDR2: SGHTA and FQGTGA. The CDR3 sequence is CASSLQAGGADTQYF. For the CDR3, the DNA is TGTGCCAGCAGCTTACAAGCGGGAGGGGCAGATACGCAGTATTTT.

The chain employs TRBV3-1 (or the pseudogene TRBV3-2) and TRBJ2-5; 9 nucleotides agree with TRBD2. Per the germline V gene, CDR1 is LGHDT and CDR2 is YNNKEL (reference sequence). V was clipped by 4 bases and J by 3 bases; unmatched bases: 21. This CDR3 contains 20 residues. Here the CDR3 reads CASSLRRRAGGLWVKETQYF. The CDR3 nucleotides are TGTGCCAGCAGCCTCCGGCGCAGGGCGGGGGGGCTCTGGGTCAAAGAGACCCAGTACTTC.

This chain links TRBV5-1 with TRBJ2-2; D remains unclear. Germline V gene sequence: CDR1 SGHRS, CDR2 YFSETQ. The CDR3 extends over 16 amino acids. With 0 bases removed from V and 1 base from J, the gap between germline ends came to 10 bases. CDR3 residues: CASSLESVLNTGELFF. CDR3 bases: TGCGCCAGCAGCTTGGAATCCGTGTTGAACACCGGGGAGCTGTTTTTT.

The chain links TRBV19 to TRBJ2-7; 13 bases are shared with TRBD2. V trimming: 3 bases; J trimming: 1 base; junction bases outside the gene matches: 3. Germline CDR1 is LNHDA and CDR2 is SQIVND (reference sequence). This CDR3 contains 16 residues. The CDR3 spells CASSIGLAGASYEQYF. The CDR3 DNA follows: TGTGCCAGTAGTATCGGACTAGCGGGAGCTTCCTACGAGCAGTACTTC.

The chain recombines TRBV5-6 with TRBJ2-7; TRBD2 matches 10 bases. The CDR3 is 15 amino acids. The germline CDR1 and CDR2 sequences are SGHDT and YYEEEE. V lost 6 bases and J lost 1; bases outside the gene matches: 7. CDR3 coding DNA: TGTGCCAGCAACTCCCCAGCGGGAGGGTCCTACGAGCAGTACTTC. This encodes CASNSPAGGSYEQYF.

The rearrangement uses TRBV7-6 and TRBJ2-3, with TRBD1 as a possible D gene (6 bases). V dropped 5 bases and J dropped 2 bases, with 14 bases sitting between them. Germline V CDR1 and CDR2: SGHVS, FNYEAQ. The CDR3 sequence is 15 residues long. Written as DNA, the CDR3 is TGTGCCAGCAGCCCTTCCAGGGGAATCACAGATACGCAGTATTTT. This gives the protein CASSPSRGITDTQYF.

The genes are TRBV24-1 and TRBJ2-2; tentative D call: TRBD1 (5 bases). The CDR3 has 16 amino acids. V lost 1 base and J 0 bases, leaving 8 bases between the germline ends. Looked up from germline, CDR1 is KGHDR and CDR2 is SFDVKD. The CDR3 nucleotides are TGTGCCACCAGTGATTTCAGGGTCCCGAACACCGGGGAGCTGTTTTTT. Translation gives CATSDFRVPNTGELFF.

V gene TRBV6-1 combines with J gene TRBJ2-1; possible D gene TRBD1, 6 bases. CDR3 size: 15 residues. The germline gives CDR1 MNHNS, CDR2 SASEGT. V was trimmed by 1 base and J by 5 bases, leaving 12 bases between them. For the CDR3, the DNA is TGTGCCAGCAGTGAAGGGCAGGGGCCCCACAATGAGCAGTTCTTC. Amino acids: CASSEGQGPHNEQFF.

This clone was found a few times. The CDR3 region has the DNA TGTGCCAGCAGCTTAGGGGCGGGTGGCTACACCTTC. Protein product: CASSLGAGGYTF. The chain carries TRBV7-2 and TRBJ1-2, with D unclear. Trimming pared 1 base from V and 7 bases from J, leaving 7 bases between. Per the germline V gene, CDR1 is SGHTA and CDR2 is FQGNSA. The CDR3 has 12 residues.

This CDR3 is CASSPWTSGGASGETQYF. Written as DNA, the CDR3 is TGCGCCAGCAGCCCGTGGACTAGCGGGGGGGCCTCGGGAGAGACCCAGTACTTC. J is TRBJ2-5 and V is TRBV4-1; 15 nucleotides match TRBD2. J was trimmed by 4 bases and V by 4 bases; bases with no gene match: 10. The CDR3 contains 18 residues. Per germline, CDR1 MGHRA and CDR2 YSYEKL.

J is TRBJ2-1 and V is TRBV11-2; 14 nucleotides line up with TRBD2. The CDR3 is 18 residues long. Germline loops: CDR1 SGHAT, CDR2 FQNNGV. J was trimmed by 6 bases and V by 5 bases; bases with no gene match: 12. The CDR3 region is CASSPRVGLAGDTNEQFF. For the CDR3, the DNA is TGTGCCAGCAGCCCACGGGTGGGACTAGCGGGAGACACCAATGAGCAGTTCTTC.

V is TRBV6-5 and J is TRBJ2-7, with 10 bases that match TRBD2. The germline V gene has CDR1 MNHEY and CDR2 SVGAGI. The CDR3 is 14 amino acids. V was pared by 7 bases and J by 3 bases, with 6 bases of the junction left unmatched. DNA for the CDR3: TGTGCCAGCACCAGAAGCGGGAGGGACTACGAGCAGTACTTC. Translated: CASTRSGRDYEQYF.

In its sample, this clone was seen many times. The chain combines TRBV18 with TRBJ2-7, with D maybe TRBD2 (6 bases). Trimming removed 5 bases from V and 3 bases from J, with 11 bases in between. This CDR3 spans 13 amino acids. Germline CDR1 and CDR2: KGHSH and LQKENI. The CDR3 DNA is TGTGCCAGCTCAGGCGGGGTACTCTACGAGCAGTACGTC. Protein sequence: CASSGGVLYEQYV.

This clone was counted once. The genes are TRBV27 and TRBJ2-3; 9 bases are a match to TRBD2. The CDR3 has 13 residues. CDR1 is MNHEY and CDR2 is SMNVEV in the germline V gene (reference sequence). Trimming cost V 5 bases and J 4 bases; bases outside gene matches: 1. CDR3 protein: CASSAGGPDTQYF. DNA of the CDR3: TGTGCCAGCAGTGCGGGGGGGCCAGATACGCAGTATTTT.

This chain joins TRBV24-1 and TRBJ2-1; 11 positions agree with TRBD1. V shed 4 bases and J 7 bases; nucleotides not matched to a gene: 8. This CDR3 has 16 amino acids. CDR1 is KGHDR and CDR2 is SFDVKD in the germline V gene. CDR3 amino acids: CATSEWDRGRANEQFF. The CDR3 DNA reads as TGTGCCACCAGTGAATGGGACAGGGGGAGGGCGAATGAGCAGTTCTTC.

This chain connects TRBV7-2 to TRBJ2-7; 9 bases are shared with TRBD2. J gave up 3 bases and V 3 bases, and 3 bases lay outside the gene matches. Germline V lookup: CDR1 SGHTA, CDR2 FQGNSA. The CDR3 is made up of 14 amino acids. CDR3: CASSLREGFYEQYF. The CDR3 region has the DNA TGTGCCAGCAGCTTGCGGGAGGGTTTCTACGAGCAGTACTTC.

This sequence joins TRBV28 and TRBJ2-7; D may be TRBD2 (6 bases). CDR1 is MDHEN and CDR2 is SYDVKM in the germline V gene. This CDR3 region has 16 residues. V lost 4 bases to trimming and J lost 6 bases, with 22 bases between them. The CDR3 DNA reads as TGTGCCAGCAGTTCCGCCTTTGTGAGGAGGGAAGGCGAGCAGTACGTC. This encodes CASSSAFVRREGEQYV.

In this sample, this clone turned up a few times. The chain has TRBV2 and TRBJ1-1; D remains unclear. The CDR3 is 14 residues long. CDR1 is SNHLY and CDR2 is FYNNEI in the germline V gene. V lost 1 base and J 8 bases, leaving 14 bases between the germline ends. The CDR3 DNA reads TGTGCCAGCAGTGAAGTAGTAGCGACGCCGGAAGCTTTCTTT. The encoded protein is CASSEVVATPEAFF. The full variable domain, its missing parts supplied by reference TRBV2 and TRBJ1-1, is EPEVTQTPSHQVTQMGQEVILRCVPISNHLYFYWYRQILGQKVEFLVSFYNNEISEKSEIFDDQFSVERPDGSNFTLKIRSTKLEDSAMYFCASSEVVATPEAFFGQGTRLTVV.

CDR3 region: CASSSGTAPRNEQFF. CDR3 sequence (DNA): TGTGCCAGCAGCTCCGGGACAGCTCCCCGGAATGAGCAGTTCTTC. The genes are TRBV5-8 and TRBJ2-1; TRBD1 agrees at 7 bases. Germline V lookup: CDR1 SGHTS, CDR2 YDEGEE. V shed 3 bases and J 7 bases; nucleotides not matched to a gene: 10. CDR3 length: 15 residues.

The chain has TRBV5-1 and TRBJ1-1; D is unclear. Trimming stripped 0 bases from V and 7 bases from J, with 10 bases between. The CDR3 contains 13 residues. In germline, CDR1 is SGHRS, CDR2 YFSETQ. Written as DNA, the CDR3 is TGCGCCAGCAGCTTGGCCAATCAGGATGAAGCTTTCTTT. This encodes CASSLANQDEAFF.

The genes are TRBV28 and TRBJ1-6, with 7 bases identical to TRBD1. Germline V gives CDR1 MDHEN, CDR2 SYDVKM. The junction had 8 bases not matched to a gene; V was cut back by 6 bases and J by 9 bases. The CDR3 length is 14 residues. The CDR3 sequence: CASRTDRVSSPLHF. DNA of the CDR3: TGTGCCAGCAGGACCGACAGGGTTAGTTCACCCCTCCACTTT.

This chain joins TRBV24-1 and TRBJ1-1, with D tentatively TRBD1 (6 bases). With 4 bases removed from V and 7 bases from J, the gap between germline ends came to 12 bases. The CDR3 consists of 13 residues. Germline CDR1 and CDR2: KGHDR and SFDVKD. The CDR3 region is CATSEPGTHEAFF. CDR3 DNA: TGTGCCACCAGTGAGCCCGGGACACATGAAGCTTTCTTT.

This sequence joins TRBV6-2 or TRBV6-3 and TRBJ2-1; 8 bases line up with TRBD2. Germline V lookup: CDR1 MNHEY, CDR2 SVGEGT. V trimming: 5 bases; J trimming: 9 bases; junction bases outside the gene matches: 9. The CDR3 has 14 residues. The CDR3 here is CASSPFSGMGEQFF. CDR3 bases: TGTGCCAGCAGTCCCTTTAGCGGGATGGGTGAGCAGTTCTTC.

CDR3 protein: CASTGQGGSPLHF. Here the CDR3 DNA reads TGTGCCAGCACTGGACAGGGAGGATCACCCCTCCACTTT. The chain uses TRBV2 and TRBJ1-6; 8 positions agree with TRBD1. The CDR3 totals 13 residues. In germline, CDR1 is SNHLY, CDR2 FYNNEI. V gave up 7 bases and J gave up 10 bases; unmatched junction bases: 6.